This T cell receptor beta chain was sequenced during a study of blood T cell repertoires in COVID-19. The CDR3 length is 12 residues. V lost 5 bases to trimming and J lost 7 bases, with 9 bases between them. Germline lookup yields CDR1 MNHEY and CDR2 SVGAGI. Method: immunoSEQ multiplex PCR; TCRdb's copy keeps in-frame clones and lacks some. The sample yields 20,000 to 30,000 clones, around 90% seen once. The origin of this receptor is a man in his sixties or seventies with active COVID-19. The sequencing sample was made of peripheral blood. This rearrangement joins TRBV6-5 to TRBJ2-1; a possible D gene is TRBD1 (5 bases). CDR3 sequence reads: CASSLGENEQFF. CDR3 coding DNA: TGTGCCAGCAGTCTAGGGGAAAATGAGCAGTTCTTC.